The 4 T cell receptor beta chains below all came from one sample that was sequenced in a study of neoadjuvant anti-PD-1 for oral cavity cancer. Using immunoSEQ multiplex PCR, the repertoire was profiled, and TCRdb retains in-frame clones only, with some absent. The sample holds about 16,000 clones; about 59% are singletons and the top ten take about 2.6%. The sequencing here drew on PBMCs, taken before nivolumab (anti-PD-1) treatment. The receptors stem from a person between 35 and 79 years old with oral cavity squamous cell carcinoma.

CDR3 protein: CASSQEDRYRQPQHF. DNA for the CDR3: TGCGCCAGCAGCCAAGAGGACAGGTATCGACAGCCCCAGCATTTT. V is TRBV4-1 and J is TRBJ1-5, with 7 bases matching TRBD1. Germline V gives CDR1 MGHRA, CDR2 YSYEKL. There are 15 residues in the CDR3. V gave up 0 bases and J gave up 7 bases; unmatched junction bases: 6.

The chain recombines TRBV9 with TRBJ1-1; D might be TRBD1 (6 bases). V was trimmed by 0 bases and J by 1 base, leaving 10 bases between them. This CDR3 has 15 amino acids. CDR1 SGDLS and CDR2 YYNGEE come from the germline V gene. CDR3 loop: CASSVDRGANTEAFF. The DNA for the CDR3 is TGTGCCAGCAGCGTAGATCGGGGGGCGAACACTGAAGCTTTCTTT.

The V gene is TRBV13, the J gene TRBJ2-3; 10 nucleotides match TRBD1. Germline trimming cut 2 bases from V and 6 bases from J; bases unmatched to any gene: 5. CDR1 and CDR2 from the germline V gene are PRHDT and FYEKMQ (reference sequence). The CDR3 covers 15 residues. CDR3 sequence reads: CASSLRGQGRDTQYF. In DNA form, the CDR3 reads TGTGCCAGCAGCTTAAGGGGACAGGGGCGGGATACGCAGTATTTT. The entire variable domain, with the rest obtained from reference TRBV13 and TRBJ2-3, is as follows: AAGVIQSPRHLIKEKRETATLKCYPIPRHDTVYWYQQGPGQDPQFLISFYEKMQSDKGSIPDRFSAQQFSDYHSELNMSSLELGDSALYFCASSLRGQGRDTQYFGPGTRLTVL.

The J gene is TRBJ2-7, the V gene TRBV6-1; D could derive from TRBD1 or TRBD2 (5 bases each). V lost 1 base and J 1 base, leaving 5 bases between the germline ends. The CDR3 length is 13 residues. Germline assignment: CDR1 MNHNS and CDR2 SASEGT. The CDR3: CASSEGGSYEQYF. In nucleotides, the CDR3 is TGTGCCAGCAGTGAAGGGGGGTCCTACGAGCAGTACTTC.